This T cell receptor beta chain was captured in a study of blood T cell repertoires in COVID-19. Whole-study context: Samples taken during acute and convalescent COVID-19 were collected in the United States, Italy and Spain. T cells, B-cell-depleted T cells, or PBMCs provided the cDNA or gDNA that served as material.

Original data processing: For nucleated cells, counts were estimated from reference gene primer amplification. Assay: immunoSEQ multiplex PCR; the TCRdb copy retains only in-frame clones and omits some. The DNA gave D and trimming, while V, J and clone size come from that table. Here the sample spans 25,000 to 30,000 clones, around 83% being singletons. J was trimmed by 5 bases and V by 4 bases; bases with no gene match: 8. In germline, CDR1 is SGDLS, CDR2 YYNGEE. The CDR3 consists of 15 residues. The V call is TRBV9, the J call TRBJ2-2, with 7 bases identical to TRBD2. The receptor comes from a human donor in a cohort sampled during active COVID-19. Sequencing input: peripheral blood. The CDR3 nucleotides are TGTGCCAGCAGCTCCGGGACTACAAGAACCGGGGAGCTGTTTTTT. This gives the protein CASSSGTTRTGELFF.